The present T cell receptor beta chain was sequenced within a study of cytomegalovirus exposure and HLA in healthy donors. V lost 1 base and J lost 6; bases outside the gene matches: 9. The CDR3 runs to 16 residues. Germline values: CDR1 LGHNA, CDR2 YSLEER. This clone was seen only once. PCR primers comprised 60 Vbeta and 13 Jbeta primers. TCRdb's copy holds only in-frame clones and misses some; the assay was immunoSEQ multiplex PCR. The sample has around 150,000 clones; 75% are singletons. The sequence came from a man aged 18 to 30 in good health and CMV-seronegative. The sample taken for sequencing was PBMCs. The J gene is TRBJ2-1, the V gene TRBV4-3; 7 positions agree with TRBD2. This CDR3 reads CASSQAPSGGGNEQFF. CDR3 nucleotides: TGCGCCAGCAGCCAAGCACCTAGCGGTGGAGGCAATGAGCAGTTCTTC.